This T cell receptor (beta chain) was identified in a study of beta chain features in type 1 diabetes. Overall study results and limits: In type 1 diabetes patients, VDJ junctions had fewer insertions; deletions at these junctions were more frequent.

Expressed TCRB transcripts got sequenced, as all isolated RNA was reverse transcribed. The method was immunoSEQ multiplex PCR; TCRdb's version includes in-frame clones alone and lacks a portion of them. The profile shows about 900,000 clones, 15% to 20% of them singletons. The CDR3 extends over 15 amino acids. Germline assignment: CDR1 SGHDT and CDR2 YYEEEE. Unmatched junction bases numbered 13, after V lost 2 bases and J lost 12 bases. This clone was seen a handful of times. Its antigen is unknown. The chain carries TRBV5-6 and TRBJ2-1; 8 bases line up with TRBD1. The TCR was taken from a woman under 30 in good health. Sequencing was carried out using naive CD4+ T cells from blood. The CDR3 spells CASSFVGQGATGQFF. The CDR3 coding sequence is TGTGCCAGCAGCTTTGTCGGGCAGGGGGCTACAGGGCAGTTCTTC.